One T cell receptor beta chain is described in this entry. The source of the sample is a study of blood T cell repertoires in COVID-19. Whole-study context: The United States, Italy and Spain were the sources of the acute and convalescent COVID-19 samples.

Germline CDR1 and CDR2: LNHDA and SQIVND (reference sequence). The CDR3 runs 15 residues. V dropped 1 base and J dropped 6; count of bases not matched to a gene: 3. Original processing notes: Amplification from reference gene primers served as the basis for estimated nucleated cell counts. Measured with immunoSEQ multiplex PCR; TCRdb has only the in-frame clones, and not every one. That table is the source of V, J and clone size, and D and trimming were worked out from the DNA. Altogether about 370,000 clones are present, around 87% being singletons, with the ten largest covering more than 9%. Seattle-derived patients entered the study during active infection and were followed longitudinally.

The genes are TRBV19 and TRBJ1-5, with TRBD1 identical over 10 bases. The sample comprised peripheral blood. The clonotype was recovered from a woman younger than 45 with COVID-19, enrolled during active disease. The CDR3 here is CASSIAGTGVQPQHF. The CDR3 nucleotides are TGTGCCAGTAGTATAGCAGGGACAGGGGTTCAGCCCCAGCATTTT.